Given below is one T cell receptor beta chain in context. Profiled with immunoSEQ multiplex PCR; TCRdb holds only in-frame clones, not every one. The table has roughly 100,000 clones, 90% to 95% seen once. The sample is drawn from a study of OX40 agonist ivuxolimab in advanced cancers. Across the study: Dose-escalation cases comprised hepatocellular carcinoma, melanoma, renal cell or head and neck cancer. Partial responses occurred in Three dose-escalation patients, one with hepatocellular carcinoma and two with cutaneous melanoma.

The CDR3 loop spans 14 amino acids. CDR1 is KGHSH, CDR2 LQKENI, per germline. V gave up 6 bases and J gave up 4 bases; unmatched junction bases: 7. The sequence came from an adult with an advanced solid tumor such as melanoma, head and neck, liver or kidney cancer. The source material was CD4+ or CD8+ T cells sorted from blood, sampled in a trial of the OX40 agonist ivuxolimab. The chain couples TRBV18 to TRBJ1-2; the match to TRBD1 covers 8 bases. The CDR3: CASSPGTGTYGYTF. CDR3 nucleotides: TGTGCCAGCTCGCCCGGGACAGGCACCTATGGCTACACCTTC.